This note documents a single TCR beta chain sequence. Following a re-call of the 5' RACE reads, TCRdb has one entry per CDR3 protein and lacks DNA. This sample carries fewer than 550,000 distinct CDR3 sequences, with around 2.4% going to the ten biggest clones. CDR1 and CDR2 (germline): MNHEY, SMNVEV (reference sequence). The CDR3 loop spans 16 amino acids. The sample comes from a study of monozygotic twins with inflammatory bowel disease. The specimen was blood. The sequence was obtained from a human donor with ulcerative colitis or Crohn's disease, or a healthy co-twin of an affected twin (not recorded which). This chain joins TRBV27 and TRBJ2-1; without DNA, the TCRdb call of TRBD2 cannot be checked. This CDR3 is CASSLFGGSQFNEQFF.